The 13 T cell receptor beta chains below were found in one sample sequenced in a study of T cell repertoires in cytomegalovirus infection. These receptors lack a known antigen. In TCRdb, the reads were re-called with MiXCR into one record per CDR3 protein. The profile covers around 750,000 distinct CDR3 sequences, with approximately 29% appearing a single time and around 12% taken by the ten largest. The sample consisted of cultured CD8+ T cells from PBMCs, taken from culture after CMV antigen stimulation. These receptors were taken from a human donor in good health (CMV status not recorded). Some clones in this sample may be carry-over from other donors' samples.

This sequence joins TRBV7-6 and TRBJ1-6; D not certain. Trimming took 1 base from V and 3 from J, leaving 19 bases between them. The germline gives CDR1 SGHVS, CDR2 FNYEAQ. CDR3 size: 19 residues. The CDR3 loop reads CASSLEPRDVGLYNSPLHF. The DNA for the CDR3 is TGTGCCAGCAGCTTAGAACCGCGGGATGTCGGCCTCTATAATTCACCCCTCCACTTT.

The chain joins TRBV7-9 to TRBJ1-2; no clear D gene. Germline loops: CDR1 SEHNR, CDR2 FQNEAQ (reference sequence). This CDR3 spans 12 amino acids. Trimming left V 0 bases short and J 8 bases short, with 7 bases between. The CDR3, as DNA: TGTGCCAGCAGCTTAGCGGTAGAGGGCTACACCTTC. Protein: CASSLAVEGYTF.

In the case of this clonotype: A read error may produce the germline difference seen at one junction end. The chain links TRBV7-9 to TRBJ1-6; D is perhaps TRBD1 (5 bases). CDR1 is SEHNR and CDR2 is FQNEAQ in the germline V gene (reference sequence). The CDR3 runs 13 residues. Written as DNA, the CDR3 is TGTGCCAGCAGAGCGGGACCCAATTCACCCTTCCACTTT. This codes for CASRAGPNSPFHF.

The table lists this clonotype with many counts. The CDR3 region is CASSITGANQPQHF. The CDR3 region has the DNA TGTGCCAGCAGCATTACAGGGGCCAATCAGCCCCAGCATTTT. V and J are TRBV7-9 and TRBJ1-5; the match to TRBD1 covers 7 bases. V dropped 5 bases and J dropped 3; count of bases not matched to a gene: 4. CDR3 length equals 14 residues. CDR1 and CDR2 (germline): SEHNR, FQNEAQ (reference sequence).

The V gene is TRBV2, the J gene TRBJ2-7; D not resolved. CDR1 is SNHLY and CDR2 is FYNNEI in the germline V gene. The CDR3 is 14 amino acids. Trimming shortened V by 11 bases and J by 3 bases, and 20 bases separated the two germline ends. The CDR3 DNA reads TGTGCCTGCCCAAGAGGCAGCTCGGACTACGAGCAGTACTTC. This translates into CACPRGSSDYEQYF.

This chain connects TRBV5-1 to TRBJ2-3; D is ambiguous. Trimming stripped 1 base from V and 6 bases from J, with 12 bases between. The V gene's germline CDR1 is SGHRS and CDR2 YFSETQ. The CDR3 runs 14 residues. The CDR3 bases are TGCGCCAGCAGCTTGCCCGATGGAGTTGATACGCAGTATTTT. As protein: CASSLPDGVDTQYF.

This clonotype has just one count. This could be a read error, since a much larger clone is one nucleotide away. The missing conserved phenylalanine or tryptophan at the end of this CDR3 makes a read error likely. The J gene is TRBJ2-3, the V gene TRBV7-2; weak D call: TRBD2 (6 bases). Germline CDR1 and CDR2: SGHTA and FQGNSA. This CDR3 contains 15 residues. V was clipped by 4 bases and J by 0 bases, with 11 bases between them. CDR3 protein: CASSSILASTDTQYY. The CDR3 DNA is TGTGCCAGCAGCTCTATACTAGCAAGCACAGATACGCAGTATTAT.

This clonotype was counted ten times or more. The chain recombines TRBV7-8 with TRBJ1-1; 7 bases are a match to TRBD1. The CDR3 contains 15 residues. Germline lookup yields CDR1 SGHVS and CDR2 FQNEAQ. V dropped 5 bases and J dropped 0; count of bases not matched to a gene: 6. CDR3 in DNA: TGTGCCAGCAGCCCCCCGGACAGGATGAACACTGAAGCTTTCTTT. Amino acids: CASSPPDRMNTEAFF.

V and J are TRBV6-6 and TRBJ2-5, with D tentatively TRBD2 (5 bases). Germline V gives CDR1 MNHNY, CDR2 SVGAGI (reference sequence). Trimming left V 0 bases short and J 0 bases short, with 14 bases between. This CDR3 has 17 amino acids. CDR3 nucleotides: TGTGCCAGCAGTTACTCTGGGAGTAGCGCACACCAAGAGACCCAGTACTTC. As protein: CASSYSGSSAHQETQYF.

This rearrangement joins TRBV27 to TRBJ1-5; unclear D gene. Between the trimmed V and J ends, which lost 3 bases and 6 bases, there was a span of 15 bases. Germline CDR1 and CDR2: MNHEY and SMNVEV (reference sequence). CDR3 length equals 15 residues. The CDR3 DNA reads TGTGCCAGCAGTTTGGGCGCGGCGGAGGGTCAGCCCCAGCATTTT. Protein: CASSLGAAEGQPQHF.

CDR3 sequence (DNA): TGTGCCAGCGAACTTTTTCCGGGACAGGGGGACGAGCAGTACGTC. It specifies CASELFPGQGDEQYV. The rearrangement uses TRBV6-5 and TRBJ2-7; the match to TRBD1 covers 11 bases. Germline CDR1 reads MNHEY; CDR2 reads SVGAGI. With 8 bases clipped from V and 5 bases from J, the junction kept 11 bases outside the gene matches. The CDR3 spans 15 residues.

V usage is TRBV12-3 or TRBV12-4 and J usage is TRBJ2-3, with a tentative D call TRBD2 (5 bases). This CDR3 has 15 residues. The V and J ends lost 3 bases and 3 bases respectively, with 13 bases between them. CDR3 nucleotide sequence: TGTGCCAGCAGTTTCCGGGATTTAGGGACAGATACGCAGTATTTT. Its protein is CASSFRDLGTDTQYF.

This clonotype was seen repeatedly, ten times or more. This chain connects TRBV7-8 to TRBJ2-7; 9 nucleotides match TRBD1. The ends lost 6 bases at V and 4 bases at J; junction bases unmatched: 7. Germline CDR1 reads SGHVS; CDR2 reads FQNEAQ. The CDR3 runs 14 residues. For the CDR3, the DNA is TGTGCCAGCAGATTCGGGACAGGGACTTACGAGCAGTACTTC. Residues: CASRFGTGTYEQYF.